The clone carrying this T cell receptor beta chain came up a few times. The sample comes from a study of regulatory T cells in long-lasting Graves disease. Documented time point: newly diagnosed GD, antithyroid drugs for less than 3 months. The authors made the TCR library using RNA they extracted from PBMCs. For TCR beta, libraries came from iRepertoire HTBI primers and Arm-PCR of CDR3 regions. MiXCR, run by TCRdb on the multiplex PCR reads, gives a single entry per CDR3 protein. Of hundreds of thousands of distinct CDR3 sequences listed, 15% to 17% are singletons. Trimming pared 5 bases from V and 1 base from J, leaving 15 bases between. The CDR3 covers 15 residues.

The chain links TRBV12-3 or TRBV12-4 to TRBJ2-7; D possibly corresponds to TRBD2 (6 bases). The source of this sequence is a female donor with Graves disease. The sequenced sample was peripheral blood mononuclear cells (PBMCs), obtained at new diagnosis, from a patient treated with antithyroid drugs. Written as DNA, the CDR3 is TGTGCCAGCAGTCCTCCCGGGACTGCGTCCTACGAGCAGTACTTC. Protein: CASSPPGTASYEQYF.